A single sample is the source of the 28 T cell receptor beta chains below, sequenced in a study of blood T cell repertoires in COVID-19. Generated by immunoSEQ multiplex PCR, the TCRdb table keeps only in-frame clones and is missing some. Found here are 150,000 to 200,000 clones, 88% of them singletons; the top ten hold roughly 24%. The sequencing sample was made of peripheral blood. The receptors were gathered from a man between 60 and 75 years old with acute or convalescent COVID-19.

The chain is built from TRBV19 and TRBJ2-1; 9 bases match TRBD1. V lost 9 bases, J lost 4 bases, and 10 bases stayed unmatched. The CDR3 is 15 amino acids. CDR1 and CDR2 from the germline V gene are LNHDA and SQIVND (reference sequence). CDR3 region: CASSDGTGSYNEQFF. DNA for the CDR3: TGTGCCAGCTCGGACGGGACAGGGTCGTACAATGAGCAGTTCTTC.

The chain couples TRBV5-1 to TRBJ2-2; unclear D gene. Trimming took off 5 bases at V and 4 bases at J, with 3 bases between the two ends. Germline V gives CDR1 SGHRS, CDR2 YFSETQ. The CDR3 contains 11 residues. The CDR3 region has the DNA TGCGCCAGCAGGAGCACCGGGGAGCTGTTTTTT. Amino acids: CASRSTGELFF. Filled out from reference TRBV5-1 and TRBJ2-2, the complete variable domain reads KAGVTQTPRYLIKTRGQQVTLSCSPISGHRSVSWYQQTPGQGLQFLFEYFSETQRNKGNFPGRFSGRQFSNSRSEMNVSTLELGDSALYLCASRSTGELFFGEGSRLTVL.

The rearrangement links TRBV7-8 to TRBJ2-2; 10 nucleotides line up with TRBD2. V lost 1 base to trimming and J lost 5 bases; unmatched junction nucleotides: 7. Germline V lookup: CDR1 SGHVS, CDR2 FQNEAQ. This CDR3 is 17 amino acids long. The CDR3 reads CASSLGASGSSTGELFF. In DNA, the CDR3 is TGTGCCAGCAGCTTAGGGGCTAGCGGGAGTTCAACCGGGGAGCTGTTTTTT.

V and J are TRBV11-2 and TRBJ2-2; D possibly corresponds to TRBD1 (6 bases). V lost 5 bases and J 1 base, leaving 14 bases between the germline ends. This CDR3 spans 16 amino acids. From germline, CDR1 is SGHAT and CDR2 FQNNGV. CDR3 residues: CASSAYRVQNTGELFF. Written as DNA, the CDR3 is TGTGCCAGCAGCGCATACAGGGTCCAGAACACCGGGGAGCTGTTTTTT. Using reference TRBV11-2 and TRBJ2-2 for the parts outside the CDR3, the full variable domain is EAGVAQSPRYKIIEKRQSVAFWCNPISGHATLYWYQQILGQGPKLLIQFQNNGVVDDSQLPKDRFSAERLKGVDSTLKIQPAKLEDSAVYLCASSAYRVQNTGELFFGEGSRLTVL.

V gene TRBV14 combines with J gene TRBJ1-2; D not resolved. CDR1 and CDR2 from the germline V gene are SGHDN and FVKESK. The ends were cut back, 3 bases at V and 8 bases at J, with 13 bases in the middle. This CDR3 is built from 13 residues. The DNA of the CDR3 is TGTGCCAGCAGCCACTTACACGAGCGCGGCTACACCTTC. This codes for CASSHLHERGYTF.

The genes are TRBV11-3 and TRBJ2-1; 9 bases are shared with TRBD1. Germline assignment: CDR1 SGHNT and CDR2 YENEEA. Unmatched junction bases numbered 6, after V lost 5 bases and J lost 7 bases. This CDR3 is 14 amino acids long. The CDR3 region is CASSPGQGKNEQFF. The CDR3 coding sequence is TGTGCCAGCAGCCCCGGACAGGGGAAGAATGAGCAGTTCTTC.

This chain joins TRBV5-1 and TRBJ2-2, with D maybe TRBD1 (5 bases). V was cut by 4 bases and J by 5 bases, with 18 bases left in between. Germline CDR1 is SGHRS and CDR2 is YFSETQ. The length of the CDR3 is 16 residues. The CDR3: CASSTMGRTTTGELFF. The CDR3 nucleotides read TGCGCCAGCAGCACTATGGGCAGGACAACTACCGGGGAGCTGTTTTTT.

The CDR3 coding sequence is TGCGCCAGCAGCTTGGGAGCGGAGTCCTACGAGCAGTACGTC. It yields the protein CASSLGAESYEQYV. The V call is TRBV5-1, the J call TRBJ2-7; D possibly corresponds to TRBD2 (5 bases). The CDR3 spans 14 residues. Per the germline V gene, CDR1 is SGHRS and CDR2 is YFSETQ. V dropped 0 bases and J dropped 1 base, with 8 bases sitting between them.

The V and J genes are TRBV18 and TRBJ1-1; the D is unclear. This CDR3 has 14 residues. From germline, CDR1 is KGHSH and CDR2 LQKENI. Trimming shortened V by 4 bases and J by 0 bases, and 9 bases separated the two germline ends. In DNA form, the CDR3 reads TGTGCCAGCTCACTTAGCCAGTTGAACACTGAAGCTTTCTTT. As protein: CASSLSQLNTEAFF.

The CDR3 DNA follows: TGTGCCAGTCCCTCAGGGCAGGCTACAGGGGGCCAAGAGACCCAGTACTTC. Translating it yields CASPSGQATGGQETQYF. The rearrangement joins TRBV25-1 to TRBJ2-5; TRBD1 agrees at 8 bases. CDR3 length: 17 residues. Germline CDR1 and CDR2: MGHDK and SYGVNS. The V gene end was trimmed by 9 bases and the J gene end by 1 base; junction bases not matched to a gene: 16.

The rearrangement joins TRBV12-5 to TRBJ1-1, with 7 bases identical to TRBD1. V shed 3 bases and J 2 bases; nucleotides not matched to a gene: 6. The CDR3 sequence is 15 residues long. Germline V gene data show CDR1 as LGHNT and CDR2 as FRNRAP. CDR3 loop: CASGLSGGLNTEAFF. The CDR3 bases are TGTGCTAGTGGTTTATCAGGGGGGCTTAACACTGAAGCTTTCTTT.

This chain joins TRBV7-2 and TRBJ2-4, with 7 positions matching TRBD1. Germline V gene data show CDR1 as SGHTA and CDR2 as FQGNSA. J was trimmed by 3 bases and V by 5 bases; bases with no gene match: 7. The CDR3 spans 15 residues. DNA for the CDR3: TGTGCCAGCAGCGCCACAGGGGCCGGCAAAAACATTCAGTACTTC. This translates into CASSATGAGKNIQYF.

The genes are TRBV21-1 and TRBJ2-7; the D call of TRBD2 is as the table states it, not checked on the DNA. TRBV21-1 is listed as a pseudogene. This CDR3 comprises 13 residues. The CDR3: CASSKDVPYEQYV. CDR3 coding DNA: TGTGCCAGCAGCAAAGATGTCCCTTACGAGCAGTACGTC.

The chain combines TRBV7-8 with TRBJ2-7; D may be TRBD2 (6 bases). The ends were cut back, 2 bases at V and 0 bases at J, with 14 bases in the middle. The V gene's germline CDR1 is SGHVS and CDR2 FQNEAQ. The length of the CDR3 is 16 residues. CDR3 in amino acids: CASSLQPRGSSYEQYV. DNA for the CDR3: TGTGCCAGCAGCTTACAGCCACGGGGGAGCTCCTACGAGCAGTACGTC.

This chain links TRBV27 with TRBJ2-7; 7 bases fit TRBD1. V shed 5 bases, J shed 3 bases, and the junction held 4 bases outside the gene matches. The germline gives CDR1 MNHEY, CDR2 SMNVEV (reference sequence). The CDR3 length is 13 residues. The CDR3 reads CASSPRTGYEQYV. The CDR3 nucleotides read TGTGCCAGCAGTCCCCGGACAGGCTACGAGCAGTACGTC.

This clone is a singleton in its sample. The chain combines TRBV7-9 with TRBJ1-1, with unresolved D. Trimming stripped 0 bases from V and 5 bases from J, with 7 bases between. The germline V gene has CDR1 SEHNR and CDR2 FQNEAQ (reference sequence). The CDR3 loop spans 13 amino acids. The CDR3 sequence is CASSLAVRTEAFF. CDR3 bases: TGTGCCAGCAGCTTAGCAGTGCGAACTGAAGCTTTCTTT.

The chain combines TRBV5-1 with TRBJ2-1, with 12 bases identical to TRBD2. Germline V gives CDR1 SGHRS, CDR2 YFSETQ. This CDR3 contains 18 residues. The junction had 6 bases not matched to a gene; V was cut back by 1 base and J by 1 base. Here the CDR3 reads CASSLSLAGGLSYNEQFF. As DNA, the CDR3 is TGCGCCAGCAGCTTGTCACTAGCGGGGGGCCTTTCCTACAATGAGCAGTTCTTC. Together with reference TRBV5-1 and TRBJ2-1, the CDR3 gives the full variable domain: KAGVTQTPRYLIKTRGQQVTLSCSPISGHRSVSWYQQTPGQGLQFLFEYFSETQRNKGNFPGRFSGRQFSNSRSEMNVSTLELGDSALYLCASSLSLAGGLSYNEQFFGPGTRLTVL.

This chain joins TRBV2 and TRBJ1-5, with D possibly matching TRBD1 (5 bases). The CDR3 length is 18 residues. The ends were cut back, 6 bases at V and 5 bases at J, with 26 bases in the middle. Germline assignment: CDR1 SNHLY and CDR2 FYNNEI. CDR3 protein: CASSEYPHTGVGDQPQHF. CDR3 bases: TGTGCCAGCAGCGAATACCCCCATACGGGAGTAGGGGATCAGCCCCAGCATTTT.

The chain recombines TRBV5-4 with TRBJ2-3; 7 bases are shared with TRBD1. Trimming took 4 bases from V and 7 from J; bases not matched to a gene: 12. Germline V lookup: CDR1 SGHNT, CDR2 YYREEE (reference sequence). CDR3 length: 15 residues. CDR3: CASSDYRGNQNTQYF. The CDR3 DNA reads TGTGCCAGCAGCGACTACAGGGGAAATCAGAATACGCAGTATTTT.

The chain joins TRBV14 to TRBJ1-6; D possibly corresponds to TRBD1 (6 bases). Germline lookup yields CDR1 SGHDN and CDR2 FVKESK. The V end lost 4 bases, the J end lost 7 bases, and 14 bases lay between the germline ends. The CDR3 sequence is 15 residues long. The CDR3 nucleotides read TGTGCCAGCAGCCGGAACAGGGAGAGGAATTCACCCCTCCACTTT. Protein product: CASSRNRERNSPLHF. The whole variable domain, remainder taken from reference TRBV14 and TRBJ1-6, is EAGVTQFPSHSVIEKGQTVTLRCDPISGHDNLYWYRRVMGKEIKFLLHFVKESKQDESGMPNNRFLAERTGGTYSTLKVQPAELEDSGVYFCASSRNRERNSPLHFGNGTRLTVT.

The chain combines TRBV2 with TRBJ2-5, with 10 positions matching TRBD2. The CDR3 consists of 13 residues. Germline values: CDR1 SNHLY, CDR2 FYNNEI. V shed 6 bases and J 4 bases; nucleotides not matched to a gene: 2. The CDR3 DNA reads TGTGCCAGCAGACGACTAGCGGGAGAGACCCAGTACTTC. As protein: CASRRLAGETQYF.

The chain carries TRBV5-1 and TRBJ2-5, with TRBD1 as a possible D gene (6 bases). The germline CDR1 and CDR2 sequences are SGHRS and YFSETQ. V was cut by 3 bases and J by 5 bases, with 11 bases left in between. This CDR3 has 13 amino acids. CDR3 sequence reads: CASSSGQRETQYF. CDR3 DNA: TGCGCCAGCAGCTCAGGACAGAGGGAGACCCAGTACTTC.

Here the CDR3 DNA reads TGTGCCAGTAGTTGGGACATCTCCGGGGAGCTGTTTTTT. Translation gives CASSWDISGELFF. The chain has TRBV19 and TRBJ2-2, with D tentatively TRBD1 (6 bases). Germline CDR1 and CDR2: LNHDA and SQIVND (reference sequence). V lost 5 bases, J lost 6 bases, and 10 bases lay in between. CDR3 size: 13 residues.

The rearrangement uses TRBV19 and TRBJ1-1, with TRBD1 matching over 8 bases. In germline, CDR1 is LNHDA, CDR2 SQIVND (reference sequence). V shed 6 bases and J 3 bases; nucleotides not matched to a gene: 9. This CDR3 contains 15 residues. Here the CDR3 reads CASRLAGGGDTEAFF. The CDR3 DNA is TGTGCCAGTAGATTAGCAGGGGGCGGGGACACTGAAGCTTTCTTT.

The gene calls are TRBV5-5 and TRBJ1-1; D is unresolved. Trimming took off 4 bases at V and 5 bases at J, with 21 bases between the two ends. Germline V gene data show CDR1 as SGHKS and CDR2 as YYEKEE (reference sequence). The CDR3 contains 16 residues. The CDR3 nucleotides read TGTGCCAGCAGCCTACGGGATCATGAACCCAGGACTGAAGCTTTCTTT. It yields the protein CASSLRDHEPRTEAFF.

This clone occurred once. This chain connects TRBV5-4 to TRBJ2-5; a weak D match, TRBD2 (5 bases). The CDR3 runs to 16 residues. Trimming removed 0 bases from V and 5 bases from J, with 17 bases in between. Germline lookup yields CDR1 SGHNT and CDR2 YYREEE (reference sequence). Here the CDR3 reads CASSLEGLSASETQYF. DNA for the CDR3: TGTGCCAGCAGCTTGGAAGGGCTTAGCGCGTCGGAGACCCAGTACTTC.

The chain combines TRBV7-3 with TRBJ2-3; D gene ambiguous. The CDR3 contains 17 residues. Trimming stripped 4 bases from V and 0 bases from J, with 17 bases between. CDR1 and CDR2 (germline): SGHTA, FQGTGA. DNA for the CDR3: TGTGCCAGCAGCTCCGCCTCCCGGAAGACTAGCACAGATACGCAGTATTTT. Its translation is CASSSASRKTSTDTQYF.

The CDR3 region is CAWKGVLTEAFF. CDR3 in DNA: TGTGCCTGGAAGGGGGTTCTCACTGAAGCTTTCTTT. J is TRBJ1-1 and V is TRBV30; D is perhaps TRBD1 (6 bases). V was pared by 4 bases and J by 4 bases, with 10 bases between. This CDR3 contains 12 residues. CDR1 GTSNPN and CDR2 SVGIG come from the germline V gene (reference sequence).